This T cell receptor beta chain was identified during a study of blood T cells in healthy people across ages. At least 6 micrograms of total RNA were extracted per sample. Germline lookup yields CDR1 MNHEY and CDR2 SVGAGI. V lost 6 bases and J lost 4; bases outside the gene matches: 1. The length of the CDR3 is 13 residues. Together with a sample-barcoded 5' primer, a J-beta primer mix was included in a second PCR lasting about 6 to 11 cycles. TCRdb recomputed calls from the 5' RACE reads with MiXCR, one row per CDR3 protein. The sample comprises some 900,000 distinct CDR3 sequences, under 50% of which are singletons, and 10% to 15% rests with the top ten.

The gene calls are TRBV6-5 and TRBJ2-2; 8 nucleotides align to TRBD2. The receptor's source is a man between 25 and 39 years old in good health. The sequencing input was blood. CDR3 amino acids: CASRSGGTGELFF. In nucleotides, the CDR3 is TGTGCCAGCAGGAGCGGGGGCACCGGGGAGCTGTTTTTT.